This T cell receptor (beta chain) comes out of a study of cytomegalovirus exposure and HLA in healthy donors. The study, taken as a whole, reports: Investigators reported around 150 TCR beta chains as tied to cytomegalovirus.

About this clone itself: What it recognizes is unknown.

This CDR3 contains 16 residues. V dropped 5 bases and J dropped 1; count of bases not matched to a gene: 10. CDR1 is PRHDT and CDR2 is FYEKMQ in the germline V gene (reference sequence). Primers included in the PCR were 60 Vbeta and 13 Jbeta primers. Measured with immunoSEQ multiplex PCR; TCRdb has only the in-frame clones, and not every one. Of approximately 180,000 clones detected, approximately 80% appear once; the ten largest clones hold approximately 6.8%. The chain recombines TRBV13 with TRBJ2-7; 8 nucleotides align to TRBD2. The sequencing input was PBMCs. The origin of this receptor is a man aged 25 to 40 in good health and CMV-seropositive. The CDR3 DNA sequence: TGTGCCAGCAGCCCCGGTAGCGGGACTGTATCCTACGAGCAGTACTTC. Encoded protein: CASSPGSGTVSYEQYF.